The rows below give T cell receptor beta chains drawn from one sample of a study of beta chain features in type 1 diabetes. Clones were read by immunoSEQ multiplex PCR, and TCRdb kept only the in-frame ones, dropping some. The sample holds roughly 140,000 clones, about 8.1% seen once. The source material was central memory CD4+ T cells from blood. The origin of the receptors is a man between 18 and 35 years old in good health. Both conserved end residues are part of each CDR3. Fields, in order: clone size, V gene, D gene, J gene, CDR3 protein, CDR3 DNA. D genes are given only for firm matches. A clone size is listed for some rows: how often the clone was seen (once, few, many), or a class if it is expanded.

few,TRBV2,.,TRBJ1-2,CASSEGRYGYTF,TGTGCCAGCAGTGAAGGTCGGTATGGCTACACCTTC
few,TRBV7-6,.,TRBJ1-4,CASSGGQTTNEKLFF,TGTGCCAGCAGTGGAGGACAGACAACTAATGAAAAACTGTTTTTT
few,TRBV4-2,.,TRBJ2-7,CASSQGPVGSSYEQYF,TGTGCCAGCAGCCAAGGCCCCGTCGGGAGCTCCTACGAGCAGTACTTC
.,TRBV30,TRBD2,TRBJ2-1,CAWTRLAGRNEQFF,TGTGCCTGGACTCGACTAGCGGGTCGCAATGAGCAGTTCTTC
few,TRBV5-1,TRBD1,TRBJ2-6,CASSSDPGQDVVLTF,TGCGCCAGCAGCTCTGATCCGGGACAGGACGTCGTCCTGACTTTC
few,TRBV6-1,.,TRBJ2-5,CASGEQIQETQYF,TGTGCCAGCGGTGAACAGATCCAAGAGACCCAGTACTTC
.,TRBV7-2,.,TRBJ2-3,CASSLVSTADTQYF,TGTGCCAGCAGCTTAGTATCGACAGCTGATACGCAGTATTTT
few,TRBV5-5,.,TRBJ1-1,CASSAGDGNTEAFF,TGTGCCAGCAGCGCAGGGGATGGGAACACTGAAGCTTTCTTT
few,TRBV30,TRBD1,TRBJ2-1,CAWIRPRQGGNEQFF,TGTGCCTGGATTCGACCCCGACAGGGGGGGAATGAGCAGTTCTTC
.,TRBV6-6,TRBD1,TRBJ1-1,CASSYPDRGTEAFF,TGTGCCAGCAGTTACCCGGACAGGGGAACTGAAGCTTTCTTT
.,TRBV6-6,.,TRBJ1-1,CASSSSFMNTEAFF,TGTGCCAGCAGTTCCTCGTTCATGAACACTGAAGCTTTCTTT
.,TRBV11-1,.,TRBJ2-7,CASSGRPPNTYEQYF,TGTGCCAGCAGCGGGAGGCCGCCCAACACCTACGAGCAGTACTTC
few,TRBV5-1,.,TRBJ1-5,CASRLSGASNQPQHF,TGCGCCAGCAGACTATCCGGTGCTAGCAATCAGCCCCAGCATTTT
.,TRBV6-1,.,TRBJ1-5,CASSTGEISNQPQHF,TGTGCCAGCAGCACAGGAGAAATTAGCAATCAGCCCCAGCATTTT
.,TRBV7-3,.,TRBJ2-3,CASSFQRGTQYF,TGTGCCAGCAGCTTCCAGCGCGGTACGCAGTATTTT
few,TRBV5-4,TRBD1,TRBJ1-2,CASSPRTGDYGYTF,TGTGCCAGCAGCCCAAGGACAGGGGACTATGGCTACACCTTC
once,TRBV18,.,TRBJ1-2,CASSPAFLPGMYGYTF,TGTGCCAGCTCACCAGCTTTTCTGCCAGGGATGTATGGCTACACCTTC
.,TRBV6-6,.,TRBJ2-7,CASSFYTYEQYF,TGTGCCAGCAGTTTCTATACCTACGAGCAGTACTTC
.,TRBV5-6,.,TRBJ1-5,CASSLRTGHSNQPQHF,TGTGCCAGCAGCTTGAGAACAGGGCATAGCAATCAGCCCCAGCATTTT
.,TRBV6-6,TRBD1,TRBJ2-1,CASSETGDYNEQFF,TGTGCCAGCAGTGAGACAGGGGATTACAATGAGCAGTTCTTC
few,TRBV7-9,TRBD2,TRBJ2-5,CASRLGTSGGKRETQYF,TGTGCCAGCAGACTCGGGACTAGCGGGGGGAAACGGGAGACCCAGTACTTC
many,TRBV7-9,.,TRBJ2-1,CASSFELGDEQFF,TGTGCCAGCAGTTTTGAGCTAGGGGATGAGCAGTTCTTC
few,TRBV7-2,TRBD1,TRBJ1-5,CASSSGGYGNQPQHF,TGTGCCAGCAGCTCAGGGGGCTACGGCAATCAGCCCCAGCATTTT
few,TRBV30,TRBD1,TRBJ1-6,CAWSAGTGWLSSYNSPLHF,TGTGCCTGGAGTGCCGGGACAGGGTGGCTTAGCTCCTATAATTCACCCCTCCACTTT
few,TRBV29-1,TRBD1,TRBJ2-1,CSAGARGGEINEQFF,TGCAGCGCTGGGGCTAGAGGGGGCGAAATTAATGAGCAGTTCTTC
.,TRBV6-6,.,TRBJ2-5,CASSWGETQETQYF,TGTGCCAGCTCTTGGGGGGAAACCCAAGAGACCCAGTACTTC
.,TRBV2,.,TRBJ2-7,CASSDEVYSYEQYF,TGTGCCAGCAGTGATGAGGTCTACTCCTACGAGCAGTACTTC
many,TRBV30,TRBD1,TRBJ1-2,CAWESGTGFYGYTF,TGTGCCTGGGAATCTGGGACAGGATTCTATGGCTACACCTTC